This T cell receptor (beta chain) was sequenced for a study of blood T cell repertoires in COVID-19 (dated by TCRdb to the early 2020s). In terms of the full investigation: Collaborator samples came from the United States, Italy and Spain and covered acute and convalescent phases of COVID-19. The prospective study material was composed of cDNA or gDNA derived from T cells, B-cell-depleted T cells, or PBMCs. HLA class I and class II types, where available, came from metadata supplied by the sample provider rather than from assay-based typing. The dataset comprised deeply sampled blood TCRbeta repertoires from subjects exposed to, actively infected with, or recovered from COVID-19. The repertoires were made available in a free public database intended to serve as a resource for research on the immune response to SARS-CoV-2. Samples were obtained from the ongoing ImmuneRACE study (first 160 participants) and from 1,254 subjects provided by 6 global collaborators. A de-identified subject ID, COVID-19 status, age in years and sex were almost always included in the sample metadata.

Worth noting for this clone: Its target antigen remains unknown. Germline and junction disagree at one end, which may indicate a read error.

In the prospective study, participants were about 18 to 95 years old, resided in fewer than 25 geographic areas of the United States, and were enrolled through a virtual design. In the prospective study, participants were assigned to cohorts based on the clinical history participants reported in a screening survey and a study questionnaire. For ImmuneRACE Cohort 3, a participant was defined as recovered based on two consecutive negative NP/OP PCR tests, clearance by a healthcare professional, or resolution of symptoms. Mobile phlebotomists in the prospective study collected whole blood, serum and a nasopharyngeal or oropharyngeal swab from every participant. Participants in the prospective study had the option to provide additional blood draws and questionnaires over a roughly two-month period. Blood samples from the prospective study were shipped frozen or at room temperature prior to DNA extraction.

Beyond this particular receptor, the publication reports: How much clinical and demographic metadata was included differed by source and by participant, and the metadata was provided uncurated.

The immunoSEQ Assay, a bias-controlled multiplex PCR, was used to amplify TCRbeta CDR3 regions from genomic DNA. As for how the authors treated the data: The number of nucleated cells in each sample was estimated by amplification of reference gene primers within the assay. To quantify the absolute abundance of each unique TCRbeta CDR3 rearrangement, sequence reads were collapsed and filtered. For each sample, productive Simpson clonality was calculated as the square root of Simpson's diversity index across productive rearrangements. As stored in TCRdb, this immuneACCESS dataset retains in-frame rearrangements with V and J assigned. A fraction of the clones does not appear; measured against another copy, unresolved V genes explain less than half of the discrepancy, and the remainder lacks a known reason. V, J and clone size were drawn from that table, and D and trimming were deduced from the DNA. Present in this sample are around 300,000 clones, 87% of which were seen just once. The top ten clones comprise about 5.2% of the sample.

Sequences SSHAT (CDR1) and FNYEAQ (CDR2) are obtained from the germline V gene (reference sequence). The CDR3 starts with the cysteine, ends with the phenylalanine, and has 14 residues. The read is trimmed to its CDR3 DNA, 42 bases read in frame from base 1. Sequenced material: PBMCs or T cells enriched from blood (not recorded which). Rearrangement joined TRBV7-7 to TRBJ2-1; the central 10 bases match TRBD2. The clonotype originates from a woman in her twenties or thirties who had recovered from COVID-19. The CDR3 here reads CASSPSGGGYEQFF. The nucleotide sequence is given as TGTGCTAGCAGCCCTAGCGGGGGCGGGTATGAGCAGTTCTTC.